These 10 T cell receptor beta chains were all obtained from the same sample, sequenced in a study of blood T cell repertoires in COVID-19. Here immunoSEQ multiplex PCR was the method, and the copy in TCRdb shows in-frame clones only, minus some. The repertoire has approximately 88,000 clones, roughly 84% of them found once; the top ten carry 14%. Sequenced input: peripheral blood. The origin of the receptors is a woman between 65 and 79 years old with acute or convalescent COVID-19.

The chain couples TRBV7-2 to TRBJ2-3; 8 positions match TRBD2. Looked up from germline, CDR1 is SGHTA and CDR2 is FQGNSA. The length of the CDR3 is 17 residues. The ends lost 0 bases at V and 6 bases at J; junction bases unmatched: 11. The CDR3 bases are TGTGCCAGCAGCTTAGCGCCGGGGGGGACACACCTCGATACGCAGTATTTT. It encodes CASSLAPGGTHLDTQYF. Based on the CDR3 plus reference TRBV7-2 and TRBJ2-3, the full variable domain is GAGVSQSPSNKVTEKGKDVELRCDPISGHTALYWYRQSLGQGLEFLIYFQGNSAPDKSGLPSDRFSAERTGGSVSTLTIQRTQQEDSAVYLCASSLAPGGTHLDTQYFGPGTRLTVL.

The chain links TRBV6-5 to TRBJ1-2; perhaps TRBD1 as D (6 bases). Trimming removed 0 bases from V and 3 bases from J, with 11 bases in between. Per germline, CDR1 MNHEY and CDR2 SVGAGI. The CDR3 covers 15 residues. As DNA, the CDR3 is TGTGCCAGCAGTTACTCGCGGGGGCTCTACTATGGCTACACCTTC. This codes for CASSYSRGLYYGYTF.

This chain joins TRBV6-2 or TRBV6-3 and TRBJ2-3; 11 positions match TRBD2. Losses at the gene ends were 2 bases for V and 2 bases for J; bases not matched to a gene: 12. The CDR3 is made up of 19 amino acids. Germline V gives CDR1 MNHEY, CDR2 SVGEGT. CDR3 sequence (DNA): TGTGCCAGCAGTTACCCCCTAGCGGGAGGCCGGGCCTCCACAGATACGCAGTATTTT. Translated: CASSYPLAGGRASTDTQYF.

V is TRBV2 and J is TRBJ2-2; the match to TRBD2 covers 8 bases. Trimming took 7 bases from V and 7 from J; bases not matched to a gene: 11. Per the germline V gene, CDR1 is SNHLY and CDR2 is FYNNEI. The CDR3 length is 15 residues. CDR3 sequence (DNA): TGTGCCAGCATCCGAGGTAGCGGGGTACTCGGGGAGCTGTTTTTT. It codes for CASIRGSGVLGELFF.

DNA for the CDR3: TGTGCCAGCTCACCAGGCGAGCGGGGGTTAGCAGATACGCAGTATTTT. The encoded protein is CASSPGERGLADTQYF. The chain uses TRBV18 and TRBJ2-3; the match to TRBD2 covers 8 bases. Germline CDR1 and CDR2: KGHSH and LQKENI. V was clipped by 2 bases and J by 4 bases; unmatched bases: 8. CDR3 length: 16 amino acids.

This rearrangement joins TRBV5-4 to TRBJ1-1, with 7 bases that match TRBD1. The CDR3 spans 14 residues. With 3 bases clipped from V and 1 base from J, the junction kept 3 bases outside the gene matches. Germline CDR1 and CDR2: SGHNT and YYREEE (reference sequence). CDR3 nucleotides: TGTGCCAGCAGCTGGGACAGAACGAACACTGAAGCTTTCTTT. It is translated as CASSWDRTNTEAFF.

The chain uses TRBV6-5 and TRBJ2-1; TRBD1 matches 8 bases. V was clipped by 7 bases and J by 7 bases; unmatched bases: 6. This CDR3 contains 13 residues. Germline loops: CDR1 MNHEY, CDR2 SVGAGI. CDR3 in amino acids: CASNVQGANEQFF. In nucleotides, the CDR3 is TGTGCCAGCAACGTTCAGGGGGCGAATGAGCAGTTCTTC.

The chain links TRBV19 to TRBJ1-1, with TRBD1 as a possible D gene (5 bases). The CDR3 is made up of 14 amino acids. Germline lookup yields CDR1 LNHDA and CDR2 SQIVND (reference sequence). V dropped 3 bases and J dropped 4 bases, with 12 bases sitting between them. CDR3 DNA: TGTGCCAGTAGTATCAACGGGGGGATCACTGAAGCTTTCTTT. Translating gives CASSINGGITEAFF.

The rearrangement joins TRBV5-5 to TRBJ2-1, with D tentatively TRBD1 (5 bases). V was clipped by 2 bases and J by 4 bases, with 7 bases between them. Per germline, CDR1 SGHKS and CDR2 YYEKEE (reference sequence). The CDR3 consists of 13 residues. The CDR3: CASSFPGYNEQFF. The CDR3, as DNA: TGTGCCAGCAGCTTCCCAGGGTACAATGAGCAGTTCTTC.

The rearrangement joins TRBV5-5 to TRBJ2-7, with D tentatively TRBD2 (6 bases). Trimming removed 0 bases from V and 0 bases from J, with 7 bases in between. Germline V CDR1 and CDR2: SGHKS, YYEKEE (reference sequence). The CDR3 is made up of 14 amino acids. CDR3 in amino acids: CASSLGGVSYEQYV. The DNA of the CDR3 is TGTGCCAGCAGCTTGGGCGGGGTCTCCTACGAGCAGTACGTC.